The entry below describes one TCR beta chain. Here immunoSEQ multiplex PCR was the method, and the copy in TCRdb shows in-frame clones only, minus some. The table lists around 120,000 clones, more than 80% of them singletons, with 3.3% in the top ten. Germline V lookup: CDR1 MGHDK, CDR2 SYGVNS. The CDR3 has 15 amino acids. The V gene lost 1 base and the J gene lost 3 bases, with 11 bases spanning the gap. This sample was taken from a study of identifying expanded T cells in peripheral blood. The chain carries TRBV25-1 and TRBJ2-3, with D perhaps TRBD1 or TRBD2 (5 bases each). This clonotype was obtained from a person aged 18 to 70 in good health. The sample comprised blood. This CDR3 is CASSEFRGGTDTQYF. CDR3 DNA: TGTGCCAGCAGTGAATTTCGGGGCGGGACAGATACGCAGTATTTT.